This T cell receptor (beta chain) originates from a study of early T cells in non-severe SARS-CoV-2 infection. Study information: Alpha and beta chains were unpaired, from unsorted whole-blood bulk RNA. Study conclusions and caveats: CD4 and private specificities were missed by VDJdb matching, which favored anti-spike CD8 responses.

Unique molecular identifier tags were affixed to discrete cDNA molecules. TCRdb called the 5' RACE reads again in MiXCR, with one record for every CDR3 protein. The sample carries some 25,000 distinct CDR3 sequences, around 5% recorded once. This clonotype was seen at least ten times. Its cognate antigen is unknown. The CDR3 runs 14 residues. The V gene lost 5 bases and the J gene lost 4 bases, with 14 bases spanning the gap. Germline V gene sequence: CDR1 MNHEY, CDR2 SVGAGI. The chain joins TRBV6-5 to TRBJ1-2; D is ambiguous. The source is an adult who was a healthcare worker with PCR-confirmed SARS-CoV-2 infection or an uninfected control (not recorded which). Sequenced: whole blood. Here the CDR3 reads CASSPTTDRYGYTF. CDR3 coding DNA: TGTGCCAGCAGTCCGACTACAGACCGCTATGGCTACACCTTC.